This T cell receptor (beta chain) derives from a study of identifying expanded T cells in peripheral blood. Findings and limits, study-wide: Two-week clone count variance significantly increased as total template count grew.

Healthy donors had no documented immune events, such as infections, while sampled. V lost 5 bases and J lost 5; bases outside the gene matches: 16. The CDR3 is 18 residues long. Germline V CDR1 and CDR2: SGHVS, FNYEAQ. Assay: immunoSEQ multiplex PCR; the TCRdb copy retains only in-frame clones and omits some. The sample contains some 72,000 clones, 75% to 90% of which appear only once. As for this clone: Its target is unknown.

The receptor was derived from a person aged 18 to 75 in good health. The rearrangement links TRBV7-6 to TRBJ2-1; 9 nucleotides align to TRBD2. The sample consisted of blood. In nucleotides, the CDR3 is TGTGCCAGCAGCCCCTTCCCCCCAAGCGGGAGGTCGGACAATGAGCAGTTCTTC. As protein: CASSPFPPSGRSDNEQFF.